This T cell receptor beta chain was observed in a study of molecular identifiers for immune sequencing clone quantification. Study observations and caveats: Clonotypes surpassing 20 RNA copies contained over 98% of effector molecules, versus under 1% in naive cells.

Libraries from naive CD8 cells were generated from approximately 20,000 to 1,000,000 sorted cells (with 10%, 30% or 50% RNA). Using its own MiXCR run on the PCR reads, TCRdb lists one record per CDR3 protein. The table has 460,000 or so distinct CDR3 sequences, roughly a fifth seen once. This clonotype was counted many times. What it recognizes is unknown. The sequencing input was naive CD8+ T cells from blood, with Jurkat cell RNA spiked in. Subset noted: FACS-sorted CD8+CD4-CCR7+CD45RA+ naive T cells. The clonotype originates from a human donor in good health. Some libraries in this study had Jurkat cell RNA spiked in.

Here the CDR3 reads CASSLVTPPANTEAFF. The CDR3 DNA reads TGTGCCAGCAGCCTAGTCACCCCGCCGGCAAACACTGAAGCTTTCTTT. The chain recombines TRBV7-6 with TRBJ1-1; no definite D call. V was trimmed by 5 bases and J by 2 bases, leaving 18 bases between them. The CDR3 spans 16 residues. CDR1 and CDR2 from the germline V gene are SGHVS and FNYEAQ.